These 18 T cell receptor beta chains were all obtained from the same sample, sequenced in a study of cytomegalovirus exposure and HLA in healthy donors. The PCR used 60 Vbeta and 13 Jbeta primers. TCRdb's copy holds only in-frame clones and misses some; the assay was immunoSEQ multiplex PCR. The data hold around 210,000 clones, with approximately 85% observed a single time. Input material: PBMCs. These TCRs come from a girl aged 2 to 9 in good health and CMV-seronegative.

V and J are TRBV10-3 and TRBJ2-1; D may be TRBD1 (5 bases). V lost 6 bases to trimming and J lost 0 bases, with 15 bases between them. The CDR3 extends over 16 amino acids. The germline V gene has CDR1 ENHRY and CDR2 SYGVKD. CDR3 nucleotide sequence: TGTGCCATCAGCGCAGGGTTCACGAGCTCCTACAATGAGCAGTTCTTC. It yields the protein CAISAGFTSSYNEQFF.

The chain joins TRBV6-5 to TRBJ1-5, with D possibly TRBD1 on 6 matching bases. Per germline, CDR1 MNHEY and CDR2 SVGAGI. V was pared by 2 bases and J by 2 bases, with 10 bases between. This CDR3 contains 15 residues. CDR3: CASSYVAGGNQPQHF. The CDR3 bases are TGTGCCAGCAGTTACGTCGCAGGGGGCAATCAGCCCCAGCATTTT.

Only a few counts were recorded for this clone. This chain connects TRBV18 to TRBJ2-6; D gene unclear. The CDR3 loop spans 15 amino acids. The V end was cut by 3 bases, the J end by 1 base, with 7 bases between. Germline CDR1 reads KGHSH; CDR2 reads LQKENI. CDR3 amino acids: CASSPRVSGANVLTF. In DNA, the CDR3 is TGTGCCAGCTCACCCCGAGTATCTGGGGCCAACGTCCTGACTTTC. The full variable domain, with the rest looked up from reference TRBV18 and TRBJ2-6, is NAGVMQNPRHLVRRRGQEARLRCSPMKGHSHVYWYRQLPEEGLKFMVYLQKENIIDESGMPKERFSAEFPKEGPSILRIQQVVRGDSAAYFCASSPRVSGANVLTFGAGSRLTVL.

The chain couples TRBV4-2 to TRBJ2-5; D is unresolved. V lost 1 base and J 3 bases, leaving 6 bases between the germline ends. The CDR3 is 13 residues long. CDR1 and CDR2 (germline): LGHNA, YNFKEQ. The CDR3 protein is CASSQAAEETQYF. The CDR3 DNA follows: TGTGCCAGCAGCCAAGCCGCGGAAGAGACCCAGTACTTC.

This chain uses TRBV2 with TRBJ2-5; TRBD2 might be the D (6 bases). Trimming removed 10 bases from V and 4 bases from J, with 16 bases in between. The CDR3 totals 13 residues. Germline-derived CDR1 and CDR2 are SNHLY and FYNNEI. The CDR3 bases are TGTGCCATAGGGGAGGAAGCCTCAGAGACCCAGTACTTC. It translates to CAIGEEASETQYF. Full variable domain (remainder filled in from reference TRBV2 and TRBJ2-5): EPEVTQTPSHQVTQMGQEVILRCVPISNHLYFYWYRQILGQKVEFLVSFYNNEISEKSEIFDDQFSVERPDGSNFTLKIRSTKLEDSAMYFCAIGEEASETQYFGPGTRLLVL.

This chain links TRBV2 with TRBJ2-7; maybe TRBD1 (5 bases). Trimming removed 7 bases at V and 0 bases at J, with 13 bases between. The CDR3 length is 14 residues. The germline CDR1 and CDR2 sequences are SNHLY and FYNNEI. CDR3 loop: CASTDQGSSYEQYF. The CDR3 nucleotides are TGTGCCAGCACGGATCAGGGAAGCTCCTACGAGCAGTACTTC.

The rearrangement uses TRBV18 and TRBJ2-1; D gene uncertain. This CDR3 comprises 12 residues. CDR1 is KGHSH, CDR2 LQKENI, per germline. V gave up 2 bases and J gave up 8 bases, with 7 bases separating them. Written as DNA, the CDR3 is TGTGCCAGCTCACCAAGTGGCTATGAGCAGTTCTTC. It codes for CASSPSGYEQFF.

The CDR3 loop is CASSLVGGLTTNEKLFF. DNA for the CDR3: TGCGCCAGCAGCTTGGTCGGGGGGCTGACAACTAATGAAAAACTGTTTTTT. The rearrangement uses TRBV5-1 and TRBJ1-4; D is possibly TRBD1 (6 bases). Germline CDR1 reads SGHRS; CDR2 reads YFSETQ. The CDR3 sequence is 17 residues long. The V and J ends lost 0 bases and 0 bases respectively, with 12 bases between them.

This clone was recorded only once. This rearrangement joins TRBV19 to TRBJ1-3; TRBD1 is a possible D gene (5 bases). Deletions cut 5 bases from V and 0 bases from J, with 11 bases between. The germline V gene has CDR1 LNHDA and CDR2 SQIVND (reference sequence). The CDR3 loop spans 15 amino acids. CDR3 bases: TGTGCCAGTAGTCCAAAGGACAACTCTGGAAACACCATATATTTT. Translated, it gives CASSPKDNSGNTIYF. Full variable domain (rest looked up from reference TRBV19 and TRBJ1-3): DGGITQSPKYLFRKEGQNVTLSCEQNLNHDAMYWYRQDPGQGLRLIYYSQIVNDFQKGDIAEGYSVSREKKESFPLTVTSAQKNPTAFYLCASSPKDNSGNTIYFGEGSWLTVV.

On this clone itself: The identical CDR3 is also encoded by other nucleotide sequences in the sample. CDR3 DNA: TGTGCCAGCAGCGTAGGGCAGGGGGCGTACGAGCAGTACTTC. Protein product: CASSVGQGAYEQYF. The chain joins TRBV9 to TRBJ2-7; TRBD1 matches 8 bases. The CDR3 is 14 residues long. V gave up 0 bases and J gave up 4 bases; unmatched junction bases: 3. The germline V gene has CDR1 SGDLS and CDR2 YYNGEE.

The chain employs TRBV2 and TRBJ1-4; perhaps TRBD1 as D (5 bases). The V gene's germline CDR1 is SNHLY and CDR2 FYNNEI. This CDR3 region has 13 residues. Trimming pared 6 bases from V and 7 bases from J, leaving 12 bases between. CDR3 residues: CASRGGELEKLFF. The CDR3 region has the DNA TGTGCCAGCAGGGGGGGAGAGCTTGAAAAACTGTTTTTT.

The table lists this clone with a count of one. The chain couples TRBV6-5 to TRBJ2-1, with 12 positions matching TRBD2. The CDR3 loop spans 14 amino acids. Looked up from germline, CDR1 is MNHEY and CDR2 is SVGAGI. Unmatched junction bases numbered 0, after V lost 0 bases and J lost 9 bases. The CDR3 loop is CASSYSTSGSEQFF. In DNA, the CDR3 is TGTGCCAGCAGTTACTCGACTAGCGGGAGTGAGCAGTTCTTC.

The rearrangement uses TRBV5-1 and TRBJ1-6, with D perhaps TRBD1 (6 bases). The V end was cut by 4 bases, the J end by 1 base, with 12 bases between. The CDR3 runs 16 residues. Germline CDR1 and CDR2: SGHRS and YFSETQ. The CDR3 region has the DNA TGCGCCAGCAGCGTTACAGGGTGGTCCTATAATTCACCCCTCCACTTT. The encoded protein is CASSVTGWSYNSPLHF.

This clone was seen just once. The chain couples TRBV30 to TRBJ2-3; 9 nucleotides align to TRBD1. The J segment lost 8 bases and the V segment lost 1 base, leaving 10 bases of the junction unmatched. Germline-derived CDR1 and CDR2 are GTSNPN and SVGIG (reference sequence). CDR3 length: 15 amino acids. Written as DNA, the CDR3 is TGTGCCTGGAGTGGGGGACAGGGCGTTAAGGCTACGCAGTATTTT. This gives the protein CAWSGGQGVKATQYF. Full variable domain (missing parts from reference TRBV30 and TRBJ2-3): SQTIHQWPATLVQPVGSPLSLECTVEGTSNPNLYWYRQAAGRGLQLLFYSVGIGQISSEVPQNLSASRPQDRQFILSSKKLLLSDSGFYLCAWSGGQGVKATQYFGPGTRLTVL.

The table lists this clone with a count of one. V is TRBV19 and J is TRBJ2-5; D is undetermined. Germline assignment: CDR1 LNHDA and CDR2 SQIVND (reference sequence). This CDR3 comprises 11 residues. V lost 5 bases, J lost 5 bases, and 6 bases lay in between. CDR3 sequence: CASSLSETQYF. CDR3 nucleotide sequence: TGTGCCAGTAGTTTATCCGAGACCCAGTACTTC.

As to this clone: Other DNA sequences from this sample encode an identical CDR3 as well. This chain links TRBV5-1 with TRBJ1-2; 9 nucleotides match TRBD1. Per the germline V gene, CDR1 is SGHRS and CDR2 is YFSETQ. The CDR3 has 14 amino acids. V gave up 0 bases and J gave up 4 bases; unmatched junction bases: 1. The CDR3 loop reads CASSLEGQGYGYTF. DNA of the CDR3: TGCGCCAGCAGCTTGGAGGGACAGGGCTATGGCTACACCTTC. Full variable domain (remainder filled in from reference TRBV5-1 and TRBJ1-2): KAGVTQTPRYLIKTRGQQVTLSCSPISGHRSVSWYQQTPGQGLQFLFEYFSETQRNKGNFPGRFSGRQFSNSRSEMNVSTLELGDSALYLCASSLEGQGYGYTFGSGTRLTVV.

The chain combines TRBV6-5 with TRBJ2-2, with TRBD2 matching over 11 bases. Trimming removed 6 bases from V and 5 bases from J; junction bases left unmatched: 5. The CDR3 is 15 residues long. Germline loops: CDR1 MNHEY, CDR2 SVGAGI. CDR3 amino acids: CASSRTSGSTGELFF. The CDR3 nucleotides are TGTGCCAGCAGCCGAACTAGCGGGAGTACCGGGGAGCTGTTTTTT.

The CDR3: CASSVQVRGGNEQFF. The CDR3 bases are TGTGCCAGCAGCGTACAGGTGCGGGGGGGCAATGAGCAGTTCTTC. J is TRBJ2-1 and V is TRBV9; 9 nucleotides match TRBD2. The germline V gene encodes CDR1 SGDLS and CDR2 YYNGEE. V trimming: 1 base; J trimming: 6 bases; junction bases outside the gene matches: 5. The CDR3 extends over 15 amino acids.